This record covers a single TCR beta chain. Its antigen is as yet unknown. This CDR3 has 13 residues. This sample was included in a study of T cell responses to AZD1222 COVID-19 vaccine. Generated by immunoSEQ multiplex PCR, the TCRdb table keeps only in-frame clones and is missing some. The data show over 100,000 clones, 85% to 90% seen once. Overall study results and limits: Vaccine-associated CD4 TCRs ranged over spike, dominating at 160-218 and 743-854. Baseline antibody screening turned up just a handful of seropositive AZD1222 recipients. White British ancestry dominated among donors, who included more females, and clonal diversity was possibly underestimated. Samples come after the peak T cell response, not at day 14.

The sequences come from peripheral blood, collected on day 0 of AZD1222 vaccination. The gene calls are TRBV21-1 and TRBJ1-2; the DNA was not compared with TRBD1, the D call given in the table. TRBV21-1 corresponds to a pseudogene. The origin of this receptor is an adult in good health. The CDR3 bases are TGTGCCAGCAGCAAAGACAGGGACTATGGCTACACCTTC. Its protein is CASSKDRDYGYTF.